This T cell receptor beta chain was documented in a study of blood T cell repertoires in COVID-19 (dated by TCRdb to about 2020). The study in broad terms: Samples from collaborators originated in the United States, Italy and Spain and spanned both the acute and convalescent phases of COVID-19. The prospective study material was composed of cDNA or gDNA derived from T cells, B-cell-depleted T cells, or PBMCs. Subjects who had been exposed to COVID-19, were actively infected with it, or had recovered from it provided the deeply sampled blood TCRbeta repertoires that made up the dataset. The repertoires were released in a freely available public database meant as a resource for research on the immune response to SARS-CoV-2. Samples were obtained from the ongoing ImmuneRACE study (first 160 participants) and from about 1,300 subjects provided by 6 global collaborators. Nearly every sample came with metadata listing a de-identified subject ID, COVID-19 status, age in years and sex. Where HLA class I and class II types were available, the types were taken from metadata supplied by the sample provider, not from assay-based typing. Overall study outcomes, separate from this receptor: How much clinical and demographic metadata was included differed by source and by participant, and the metadata was provided uncurated.

About this clone: No antigen is known for it. No much larger clonotype is one base removed from it; base qualities were not supplied.

One collaborating source in Seattle enrolled patients while the patients were actively infected and followed the patients over time throughout the course of disease. Each collaborating institution followed its own protocols to collect whole blood in K2EDTA tubes. For TCRbeta analysis, collaborators shipped samples in one of three forms: frozen whole blood, isolated PBMCs, or DNA extracted from either of those sample types. The immunoSEQ Assay, a bias-controlled multiplex PCR, was used to amplify TCRbeta CDR3 regions from genomic DNA. The authors' analysis ran thus. The number of nucleated cells in each sample was estimated by amplification of reference gene primers within the assay. Sequence reads were collapsed and filtered to measure the absolute abundance of every unique TCRbeta CDR3 rearrangement. For each sample, productive Simpson clonality was calculated by taking the square root of Simpson's diversity index across productive rearrangements. TCRdb retrieved this table from immuneACCESS and kept in-frame rearrangements only. Not all clones are present; in checked studies, unresolved V genes account for under half, and no reason is known for the remainder. Clone size and the V and J calls come from that table; the DNA yielded D and trimming. This sample is represented by approximately 210,000 clones; under 90% of them were singletons. The ten most abundant clones make up roughly 12% of the sample.

The CDR3 contains 14 residues, cysteine and phenylalanine counted. The entry retains the CDR3 DNA only, 42 bases that are in frame from base 1. CDR1 and CDR2, looked up from the germline V gene, are SNHLY and FYNNEI. V and J are trimmed by 6 bases and 2 bases, and the gene matches miss 6 bases of the junction. Sequencing was done on a sample of peripheral blood. This TCR derives from a man in his fifties with COVID-19, enrolled during active disease. This chain joins TRBV2 to TRBJ1-1; 7 junctional bases match TRBD1. CDR3 loop: CASSEGQKNTEAFF. The nucleotide sequence is TGTGCCAGCAGCGAGGGACAGAAAAACACTGAAGCTTTCTTT.